This T cell receptor beta chain was obtained from a study of immune heterogeneity within non-small cell lung tumors. In its sample, this clonotype was seen many times. Germline values: CDR1 MNHEY, CDR2 SMNVEV (reference sequence). The CDR3 length is 17 residues. The V gene lost 4 bases and the J gene lost 2 bases, with 18 bases spanning the gap. Bulk tumor genomic DNA, 450 to 600 ng per sample, was the template. Spaced far apart, several biopsies were taken from each primary tumor during surgery. Samples came from untreated patients having curative surgery for newly diagnosed non-small cell lung cancer. Amplifying TCR beta CDR3 involved multiplex PCR carried out with 32 V and 13 J primers. In TCRdb, the multiplex PCR reads were re-called with MiXCR into one record per CDR3 protein. Of about 13,000 distinct CDR3 sequences in the sample, about 25% are singletons; the top ten hold 13%.

Sequencing was performed on lung tumor tissue. This receptor was taken from a man aged 50-59 years with non-small cell lung cancer. The V gene is TRBV27, the J gene TRBJ2-1; a weak D match, TRBD1 (5 bases). CDR3 DNA sequence: TGTGCCAGCAGTTCCAGGGCCGACGGGCTCACCTACAATGAGCAGTTCTTC. Translated: CASSSRADGLTYNEQFF.